This T cell receptor (beta chain) derives from a study of blood T cell repertoires in COVID-19 (dated by TCRdb to 2019 to 2021). Turning to the overall study: Samples covering the acute and convalescent phases of COVID-19 were provided by collaborators in the United States, Italy and Spain. HLA class I and class II types, where available, came from metadata supplied by the sample provider rather than from assay-based typing. The material from the prospective study consisted of cDNA or gDNA derived from T cells, B-cell-depleted T cells, or PBMCs. The samples were drawn from the first 160 participants of the ongoing ImmuneRACE study and from 1,254 subjects provided by 6 global collaborators. Deeply sampled blood TCRbeta repertoires from subjects exposed to, actively infected with, or recovered from COVID-19 were included in the dataset. The repertoires were released in a freely available public database meant as a resource for research on the immune response to SARS-CoV-2. A de-identified subject ID, COVID-19 status, age in years and sex were almost always included in the sample metadata.

TCRbeta CDR3 regions were amplified from genomic DNA by means of the immunoSEQ Assay, a bias-controlled multiplex PCR. Regarding the original processing steps: The number of nucleated cells in each sample was estimated by amplification of reference gene primers within the assay. To quantify the absolute abundance of each unique TCRbeta CDR3 rearrangement, sequence reads were collapsed and filtered. For each sample, productive Simpson clonality was calculated as the square root of Simpson's diversity index across productive rearrangements. Sourced from immuneACCESS, this table was stored by TCRdb with only in-frame sequences that have V and J called. A share of the clones is absent; for the studies checked, an unresolved V gene accounts for under half, and the remainder has no known explanation. D and trimming come from the DNA, and the V and J calls and clone size come from that table. The sample table shows about 200,000 clones, and 65% to 90% are seen once. The top ten clones comprise 3.5% to 4% of the sample.

Beyond this particular receptor, the publication reports: The quantity of clinical and demographic metadata differed by source and by participant and was supplied without curation.

In the prospective study, participants were about 18 to 95 years old, resided in fewer than 25 geographic areas of the United States, and were enrolled through a virtual design. To assign participants to cohorts, the prospective study relied on clinical history that participants themselves reported in a screening survey and a study questionnaire. Each participant in the prospective study had whole blood, serum and a nasopharyngeal or oropharyngeal swab collected by mobile phlebotomists. Additional blood draws and questionnaires over an approximately 2-month period could optionally be provided by prospective study participants. Before DNA extraction, blood samples from the prospective study were shipped at room temperature or frozen. With regard to this clone: No antigen is known for it. One base away there is no much larger clone; base qualities are not given.

The receptor's source is a middle-aged woman with acute COVID-19. The source material was PBMCs or T cells enriched from blood (not recorded which).

The CDR3 region reads CAGTRVRGYTF. DNA sequence: TGTGCCGGAACTAGGGTGAGGGGCTACACCTTC. The chain links TRBV30 with TRBJ1-2, with no D gene named confidently. CDR1 GTSNPN and CDR2 SVGIG were looked up in the germline V gene (reference sequence). The CDR3 contains 11 residues, cysteine and phenylalanine counted. Only CDR3 DNA is held: 33 bases, read in frame from base 1. V is shortened by 8 bases, J by 8 bases, and the region joining them spans 15 bases. Reference TRBV30 and TRBJ1-2 proteins supply the regions before and after the CDR3; the full variable domain is: SQTIHQWPATLVQPVGSPLSLECTVEGTSNPNLYWYRQAAGRGLQLLFYSVGIGQISSEVPQNLSASRPQDRQFILSSKKLLLSDSGFYLCAGTRVRGYTFGSGTRLTVV.